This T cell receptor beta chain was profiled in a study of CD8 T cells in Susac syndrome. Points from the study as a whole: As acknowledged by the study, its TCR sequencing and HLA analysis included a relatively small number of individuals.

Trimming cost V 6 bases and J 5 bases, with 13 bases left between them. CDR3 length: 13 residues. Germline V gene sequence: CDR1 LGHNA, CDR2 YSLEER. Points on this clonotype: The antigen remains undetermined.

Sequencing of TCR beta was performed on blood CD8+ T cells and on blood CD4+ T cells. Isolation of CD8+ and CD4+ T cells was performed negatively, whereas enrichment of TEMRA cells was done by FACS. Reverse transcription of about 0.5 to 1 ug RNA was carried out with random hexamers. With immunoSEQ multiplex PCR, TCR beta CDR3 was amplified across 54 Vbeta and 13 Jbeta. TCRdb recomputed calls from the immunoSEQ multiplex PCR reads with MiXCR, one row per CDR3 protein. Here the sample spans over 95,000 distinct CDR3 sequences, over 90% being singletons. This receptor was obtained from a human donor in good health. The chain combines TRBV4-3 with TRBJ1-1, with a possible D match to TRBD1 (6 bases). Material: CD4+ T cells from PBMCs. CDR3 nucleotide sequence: TGCGCCAGCAGGGCCGGGGGGCTGACTGAAGCTTTCTTT. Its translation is CASRAGGLTEAFF.